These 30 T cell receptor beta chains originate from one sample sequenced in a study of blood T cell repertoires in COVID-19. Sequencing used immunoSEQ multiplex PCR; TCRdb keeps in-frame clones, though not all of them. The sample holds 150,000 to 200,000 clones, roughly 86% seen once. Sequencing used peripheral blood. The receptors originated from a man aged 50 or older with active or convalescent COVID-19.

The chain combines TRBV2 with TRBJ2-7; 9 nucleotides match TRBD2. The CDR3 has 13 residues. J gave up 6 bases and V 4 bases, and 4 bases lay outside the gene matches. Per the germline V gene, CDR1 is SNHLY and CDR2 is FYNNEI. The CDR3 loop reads CASSVGLALEQYF. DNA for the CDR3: TGTGCCAGCAGTGTGGGACTAGCTCTCGAGCAGTACTTC.

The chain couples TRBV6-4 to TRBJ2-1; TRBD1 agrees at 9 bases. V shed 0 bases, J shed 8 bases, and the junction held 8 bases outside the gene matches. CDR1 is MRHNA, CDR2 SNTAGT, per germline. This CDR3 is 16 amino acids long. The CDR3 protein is CASSDSIGQGSDEQFF. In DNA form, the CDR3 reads TGTGCCAGCAGTGACTCGATAGGACAGGGGAGCGATGAGCAGTTCTTC.

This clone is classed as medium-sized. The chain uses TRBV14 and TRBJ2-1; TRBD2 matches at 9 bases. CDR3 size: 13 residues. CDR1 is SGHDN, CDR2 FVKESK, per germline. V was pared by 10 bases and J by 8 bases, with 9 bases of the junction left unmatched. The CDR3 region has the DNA TGTGCCACGAGGACTAGCGTCTTGGATGAGCAGTTCTTC. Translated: CATRTSVLDEQFF.

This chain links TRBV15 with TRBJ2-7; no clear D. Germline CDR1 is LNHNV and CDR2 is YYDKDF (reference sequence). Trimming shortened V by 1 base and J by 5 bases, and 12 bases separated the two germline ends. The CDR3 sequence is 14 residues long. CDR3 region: CATSRGESSDEQYF. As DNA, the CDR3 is TGTGCCACCAGCAGAGGTGAGAGTTCGGACGAGCAGTACTTC.

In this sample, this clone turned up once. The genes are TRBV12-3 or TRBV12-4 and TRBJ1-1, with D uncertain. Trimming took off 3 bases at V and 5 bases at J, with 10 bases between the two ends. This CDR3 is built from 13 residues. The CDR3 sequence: CASSFVRKTEAFF. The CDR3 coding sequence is TGTGCCAGCAGTTTTGTCAGGAAAACTGAAGCTTTCTTT.

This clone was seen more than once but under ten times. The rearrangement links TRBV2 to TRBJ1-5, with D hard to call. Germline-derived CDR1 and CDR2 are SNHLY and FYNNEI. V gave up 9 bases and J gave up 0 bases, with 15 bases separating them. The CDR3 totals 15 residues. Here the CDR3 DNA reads TGTGCCAGTCGAAACCGGGAAAATAGCAATCAGCCCCAGCATTTT. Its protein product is CASRNRENSNQPQHF.

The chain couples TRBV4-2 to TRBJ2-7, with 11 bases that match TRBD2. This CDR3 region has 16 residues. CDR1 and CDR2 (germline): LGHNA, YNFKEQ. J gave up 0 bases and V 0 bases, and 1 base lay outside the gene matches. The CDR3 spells CASSQEGTSGSYEQYF. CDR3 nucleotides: TGTGCCAGCAGCCAAGAGGGGACTAGCGGCTCCTACGAGCAGTACTTC.

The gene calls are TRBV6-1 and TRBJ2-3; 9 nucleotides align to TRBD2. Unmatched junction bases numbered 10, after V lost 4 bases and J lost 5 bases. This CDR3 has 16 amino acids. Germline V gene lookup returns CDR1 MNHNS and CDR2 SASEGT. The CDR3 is CASSVSAGGLGDTQYF. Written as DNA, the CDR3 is TGTGCCAGCAGTGTGTCCGCGGGAGGGTTGGGAGATACGCAGTATTTT.

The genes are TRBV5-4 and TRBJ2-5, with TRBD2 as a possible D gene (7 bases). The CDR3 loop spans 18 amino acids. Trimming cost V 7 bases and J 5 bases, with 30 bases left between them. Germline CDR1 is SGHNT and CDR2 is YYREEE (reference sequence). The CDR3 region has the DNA TGTGCCAGCGCCAGTCTCCGAGGGGGGGGGACTTTAGAGGAGACCCAGTACTTC. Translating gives CASASLRGGGTLEETQYF.

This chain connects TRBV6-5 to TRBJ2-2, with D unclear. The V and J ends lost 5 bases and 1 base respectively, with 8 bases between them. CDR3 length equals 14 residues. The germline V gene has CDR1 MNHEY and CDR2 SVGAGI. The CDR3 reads CASSKTVNTGELFF. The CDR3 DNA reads TGTGCCAGCAGTAAAACAGTGAACACCGGGGAGCTGTTTTTT.

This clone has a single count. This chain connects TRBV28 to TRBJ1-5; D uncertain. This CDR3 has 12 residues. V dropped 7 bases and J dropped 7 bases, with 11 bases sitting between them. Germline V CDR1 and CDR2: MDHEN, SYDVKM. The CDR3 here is CASKLGSQPQHF. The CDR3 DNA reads TGTGCCAGCAAGCTGGGCTCCCAGCCCCAGCATTTT.

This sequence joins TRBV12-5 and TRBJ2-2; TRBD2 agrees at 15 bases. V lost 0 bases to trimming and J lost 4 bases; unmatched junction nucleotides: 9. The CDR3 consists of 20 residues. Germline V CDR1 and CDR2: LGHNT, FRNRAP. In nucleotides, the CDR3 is TGTGCTAGTGGTTTGGTCGGGACTAGCGGGAGGAATGGGTTCACCGGGGAGCTGTTTTTT. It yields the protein CASGLVGTSGRNGFTGELFF.

The CDR3 sequence: CASTARQGWNGYTF. DNA of the CDR3: TGTGCCAGCACCGCTCGACAGGGGTGGAATGGCTACACCTTC. The rearrangement joins TRBV6-5 to TRBJ1-2; 8 bases are shared with TRBD1. V lost 7 bases and J lost 6; bases outside the gene matches: 10. The length of the CDR3 is 14 residues. CDR1 and CDR2 from the germline V gene are MNHEY and SVGAGI.

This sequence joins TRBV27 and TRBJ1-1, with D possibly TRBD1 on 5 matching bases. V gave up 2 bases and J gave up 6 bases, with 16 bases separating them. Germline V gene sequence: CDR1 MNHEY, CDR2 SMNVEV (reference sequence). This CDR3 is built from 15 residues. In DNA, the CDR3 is TGTGCCAGCAGTTTACAGGCTGGGACGGGGGCTGAAGCTTTCTTT. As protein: CASSLQAGTGAEAFF.

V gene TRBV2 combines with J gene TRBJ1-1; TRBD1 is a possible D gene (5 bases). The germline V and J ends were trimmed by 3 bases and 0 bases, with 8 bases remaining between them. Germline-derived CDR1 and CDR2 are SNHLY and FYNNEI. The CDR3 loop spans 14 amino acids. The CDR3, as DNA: TGTGCCAGCAGTGAGGACACCATGAACACTGAAGCTTTCTTT. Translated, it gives CASSEDTMNTEAFF.

The CDR3: CASSQDHGREYYGYTF. The DNA for the CDR3 is TGCGCCAGCAGCCAAGACCACGGGAGGGAGTACTATGGCTACACCTTC. The chain joins TRBV4-3 to TRBJ1-2; D unclear. From germline, CDR1 is LGHNA and CDR2 YSLEER. CDR3 size: 16 residues. The V gene lost 0 bases and the J gene lost 3 bases, with 14 bases spanning the gap.

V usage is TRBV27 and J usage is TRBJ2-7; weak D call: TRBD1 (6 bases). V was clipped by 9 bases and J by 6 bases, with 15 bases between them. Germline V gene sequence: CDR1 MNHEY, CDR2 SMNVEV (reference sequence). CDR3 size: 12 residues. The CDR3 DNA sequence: TGTGCCAGTTGGGGCAAACAGGGCGAGCAGTACTTC. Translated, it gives CASWGKQGEQYF.

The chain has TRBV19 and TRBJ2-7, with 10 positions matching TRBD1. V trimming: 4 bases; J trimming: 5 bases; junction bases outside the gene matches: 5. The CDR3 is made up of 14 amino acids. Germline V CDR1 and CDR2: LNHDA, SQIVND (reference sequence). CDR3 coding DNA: TGTGCCAGTAGTAGGGACAGGGGATTTGACGAGCAGTACTTC. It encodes CASSRDRGFDEQYF.

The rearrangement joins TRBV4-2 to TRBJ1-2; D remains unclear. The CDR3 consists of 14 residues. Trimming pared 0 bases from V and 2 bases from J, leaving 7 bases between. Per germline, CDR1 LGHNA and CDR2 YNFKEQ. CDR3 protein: CASSQDQLNYGYTF. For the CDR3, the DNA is TGTGCCAGCAGCCAAGATCAGTTAAACTATGGCTACACCTTC.

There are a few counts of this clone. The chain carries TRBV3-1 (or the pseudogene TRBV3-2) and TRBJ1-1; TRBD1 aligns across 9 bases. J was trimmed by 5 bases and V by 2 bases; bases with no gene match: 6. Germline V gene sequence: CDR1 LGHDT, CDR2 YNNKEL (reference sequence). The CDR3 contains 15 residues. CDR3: CASSQRTGGRTEAFF. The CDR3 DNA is TGTGCCAGCAGCCAAAGAACAGGGGGCAGGACTGAAGCTTTCTTT.

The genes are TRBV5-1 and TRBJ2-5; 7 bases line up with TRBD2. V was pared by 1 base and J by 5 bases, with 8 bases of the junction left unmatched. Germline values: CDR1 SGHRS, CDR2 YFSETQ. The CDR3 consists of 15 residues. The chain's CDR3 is CASSLTWEGVETQYF. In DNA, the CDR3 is TGCGCCAGCAGCTTGACGTGGGAGGGCGTGGAGACCCAGTACTTC.

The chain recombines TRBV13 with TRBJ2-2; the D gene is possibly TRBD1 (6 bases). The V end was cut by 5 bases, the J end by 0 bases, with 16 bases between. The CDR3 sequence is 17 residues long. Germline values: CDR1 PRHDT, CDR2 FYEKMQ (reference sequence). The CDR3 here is CASSVPGQTSNTGELFF. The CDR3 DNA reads TGTGCCAGCAGCGTGCCGGGACAAACTTCGAACACCGGGGAGCTGTTTTTT.

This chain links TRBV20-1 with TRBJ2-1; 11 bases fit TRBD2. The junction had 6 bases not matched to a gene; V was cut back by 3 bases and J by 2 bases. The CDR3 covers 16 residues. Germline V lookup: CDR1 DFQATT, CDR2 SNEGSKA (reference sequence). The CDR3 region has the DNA TGCAGTGCTAGTAGAACTAGCGGGAGTGCCTACAATGAGCAGTTCTTC. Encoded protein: CSASRTSGSAYNEQFF.

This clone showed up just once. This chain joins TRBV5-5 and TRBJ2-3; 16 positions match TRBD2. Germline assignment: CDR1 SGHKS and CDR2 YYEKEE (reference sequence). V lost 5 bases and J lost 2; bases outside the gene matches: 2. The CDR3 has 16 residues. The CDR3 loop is CASRGLAGGLTDTQYF. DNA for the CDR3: TGTGCCAGCAGGGGACTAGCGGGGGGGCTCACAGATACGCAGTATTTT.

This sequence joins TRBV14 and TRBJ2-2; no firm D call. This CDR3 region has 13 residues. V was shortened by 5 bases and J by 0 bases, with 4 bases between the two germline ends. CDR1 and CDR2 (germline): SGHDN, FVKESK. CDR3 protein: CASSSTNTGELFF. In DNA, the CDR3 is TGTGCCAGCAGCTCAACGAACACCGGGGAGCTGTTTTTT.

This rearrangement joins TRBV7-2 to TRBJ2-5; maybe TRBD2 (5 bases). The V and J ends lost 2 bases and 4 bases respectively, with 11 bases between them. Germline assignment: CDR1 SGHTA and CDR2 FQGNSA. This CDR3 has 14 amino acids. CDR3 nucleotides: TGTGCCAGCAGCTTAAGCGGTACCTTAGAGACCCAGTACTTC. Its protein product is CASSLSGTLETQYF.

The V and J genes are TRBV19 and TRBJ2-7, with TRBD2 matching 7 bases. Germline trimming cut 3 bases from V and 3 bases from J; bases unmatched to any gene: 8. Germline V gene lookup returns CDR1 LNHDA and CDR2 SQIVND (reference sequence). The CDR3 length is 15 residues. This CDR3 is CASSMGQGGIYEQYF. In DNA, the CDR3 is TGTGCCAGTAGTATGGGGCAGGGAGGGATCTACGAGCAGTACTTC.

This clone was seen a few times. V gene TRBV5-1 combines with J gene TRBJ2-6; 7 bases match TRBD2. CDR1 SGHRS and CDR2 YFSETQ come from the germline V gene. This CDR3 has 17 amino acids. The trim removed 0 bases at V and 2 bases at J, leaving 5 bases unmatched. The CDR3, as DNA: TGCGCCAGCAGCTTGGTGGCAGGGAGGGCTGGGGCCAACGTCCTGACTTTC. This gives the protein CASSLVAGRAGANVLTF.

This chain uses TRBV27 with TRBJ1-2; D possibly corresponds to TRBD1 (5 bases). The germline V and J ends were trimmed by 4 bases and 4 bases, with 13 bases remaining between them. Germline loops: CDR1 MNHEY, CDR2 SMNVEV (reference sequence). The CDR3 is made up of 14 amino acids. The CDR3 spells CASSSTGEGYGYTF. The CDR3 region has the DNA TGTGCCAGCAGTTCGACGGGGGAAGGCTATGGCTACACCTTC.

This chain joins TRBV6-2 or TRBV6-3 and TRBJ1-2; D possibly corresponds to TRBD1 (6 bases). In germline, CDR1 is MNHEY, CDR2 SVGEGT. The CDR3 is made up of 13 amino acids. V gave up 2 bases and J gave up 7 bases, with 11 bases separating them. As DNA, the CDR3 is TGTGCCAGCAGTTACCAGGGGTTCTCTGGCTACACCTTC. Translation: CASSYQGFSGYTF.